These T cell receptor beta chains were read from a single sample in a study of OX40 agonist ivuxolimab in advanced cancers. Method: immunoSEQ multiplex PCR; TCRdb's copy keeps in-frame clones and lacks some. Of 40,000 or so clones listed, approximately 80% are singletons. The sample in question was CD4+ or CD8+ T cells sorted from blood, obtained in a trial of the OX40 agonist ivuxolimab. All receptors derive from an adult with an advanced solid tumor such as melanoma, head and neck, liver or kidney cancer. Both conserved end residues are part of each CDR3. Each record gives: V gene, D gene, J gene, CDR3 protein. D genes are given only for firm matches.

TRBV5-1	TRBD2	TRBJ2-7	CASRLAGAPEQYF
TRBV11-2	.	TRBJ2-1	CASSLGVADYNEQFF
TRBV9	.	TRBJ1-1	CASRGVGENTEAFF
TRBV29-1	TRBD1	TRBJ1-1	CSVDRQGATEAFF
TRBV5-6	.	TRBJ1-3	CASSFPGPPVIGNTIYF
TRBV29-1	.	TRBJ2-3	CSVEDPHSLTIRTQYF
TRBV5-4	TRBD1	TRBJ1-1	CASSLNRDRNTEAFF
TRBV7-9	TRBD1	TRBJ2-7	CASSLEAGQGAREQYF
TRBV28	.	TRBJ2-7	CASSSGRYEQYF
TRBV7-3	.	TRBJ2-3	CASSLNRGSDTQYF
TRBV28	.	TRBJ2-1	CASTPRNLNEQFF
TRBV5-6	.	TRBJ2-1	CASSLMAGYEQFF
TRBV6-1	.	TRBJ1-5	CASSETRGNNQPQHF
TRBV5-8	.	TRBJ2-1	CASSLSRRVIYNEQFF
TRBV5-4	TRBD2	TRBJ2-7	CASSWRTSGTGEQYF
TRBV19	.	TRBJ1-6	CASSMSTAYNSPLHF
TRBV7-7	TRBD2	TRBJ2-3	CASSVVAGGTDTQYF
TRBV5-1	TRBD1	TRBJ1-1	CASSLGGPEAFF
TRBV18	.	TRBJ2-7	CASSSSGRNEQYF
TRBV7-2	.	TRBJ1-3	CASSSPRWGSGNTIYF
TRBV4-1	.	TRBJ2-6	CASSQEVSRGTLSGANVLTF
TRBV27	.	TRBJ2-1	CASSLGRRLGYNEQFF
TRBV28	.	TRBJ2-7	CASSGHYEQYF
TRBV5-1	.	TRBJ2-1	CASTSSLSYNEQFF
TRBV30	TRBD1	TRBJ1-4	CAWEWGGTANEKLFF
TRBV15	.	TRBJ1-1	CATSRAMGASLHKAFF
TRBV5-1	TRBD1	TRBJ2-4	CASSQLHGTAVYITLLAKNIQYF